One and the same sample provided the 20 T cell receptor beta chains below, sequenced in a study of blood T cells in healthy people across ages (dated by TCRdb to between 2015 and 2016). Library construction relied on 5' RACE. The instrument was an Illumina HiSeq 2500. The second PCR ran for about 7 to 11 cycles and used a J-beta primer mix along with a sample-barcoded 5' primer. TCRdb applied fastp at Q25 and MiXCR to the public reads, then kept only in-frame beta chains. When rows share a CDR3 protein, they turn into one entry using the most common DNA and genes. For this sample the table gives approximately 790,000 distinct CDR3 sequences, of which under 80% were detected only once. About a quarter of the sample belongs to the ten largest clones. The sample taken for sequencing was blood. The source is a man aged 25 to 45 in good health.

This rearrangement joins TRBV29-1 to TRBJ2-1; 14 bases align to TRBD2. The ends lost 6 bases at V and 1 base at J; junction bases unmatched: 5. Looked up from germline, CDR1 is SQVTM and CDR2 is ANQGSEA. The CDR3 loop spans 16 amino acids. As DNA, the CDR3 is TGCAGCGTCTCGACTAGCGGGGGGGCTTCCTACAATGAGCAGTTCTTC. Its translation is CSVSTSGGASYNEQFF.

V is TRBV29-1 and J is TRBJ2-7; 7 nucleotides agree with TRBD1. The DNA matches TRBJ2-5 better at its end, which makes the J call doubtful. The germline gives CDR1 SQVTM, CDR2 ANQGSEA. The CDR3 has 13 residues. CDR3 in DNA: TGCAGCGTTGGAACAGGGGCAAGGGAGACCCAGTACTTC. Amino acids: CSVGTGARETQYF.

The chain couples TRBV12-3 or TRBV12-4 to TRBJ2-7; the D gene could be TRBD1 or TRBD2 (5 bases each). Between the trimmed V and J ends, which lost 6 bases and 2 bases, there was a span of 14 bases. The CDR3 is made up of 14 amino acids. The CDR3 DNA follows: TGTGCCAGCAGGACCGCCGGGACCACCTACGAGCAGTACTTC. This codes for CASRTAGTTYEQYF.

This chain connects TRBV27 to TRBJ1-1; 9 bases align to TRBD1. Germline CDR1 reads MNHEY; CDR2 reads SMNVEV (reference sequence). The CDR3 extends over 15 amino acids. V shed 9 bases, J shed 2 bases, and the junction held 10 bases outside the gene matches. As DNA, the CDR3 is TGTGCCAGAAAGAGCCGGGACAGGGATAACACTGAAGCTTTCTTT. Amino acid sequence: CARKSRDRDNTEAFF.

The chain links TRBV7-8 to TRBJ2-3; D might be TRBD1 or TRBD2, each matching 5 bases. Germline CDR1 SGHVS, CDR2 FQNEAQ. The CDR3 consists of 16 residues. V was cut by 1 base and J by 1 base, with 12 bases left in between. The CDR3: CASSLVQASRTDTQYF. The CDR3 DNA sequence: TGTGCCAGCAGCTTAGTACAGGCTAGCCGCACAGATACGCAGTATTTT.

The V call is TRBV12-3 or TRBV12-4, the J call TRBJ1-5; 8 bases match TRBD1. This CDR3 contains 13 residues. The V and J ends lost 6 bases and 7 bases, in that order; junction bases with no gene match: 5. In nucleotides, the CDR3 is TGTGCCAGCAGGAGACAGGGGAAACAGCCCCAGCATTTT. Residues: CASRRQGKQPQHF.

This clonotype was seen only a few times. This chain links TRBV20-1 with TRBJ2-3; no firm D call. The V gene lost 0 bases and the J gene lost 5 bases, with 6 bases spanning the gap. CDR1 is DFQATT and CDR2 is SNEGSKA in the germline V gene (reference sequence). The CDR3 is made up of 12 amino acids. This chain's CDR3 is CSARDLQDTQYF. Written as DNA, the CDR3 is TGCAGTGCTAGAGATCTTCAAGATACGCAGTATTTT.

V usage is TRBV20-1 and J usage is TRBJ2-7; TRBD2 agrees at 10 bases. The V segment lost 0 bases and the J segment 2 bases; nucleotides outside the gene matches: 10. The CDR3 runs to 17 residues. CDR1 is DFQATT, CDR2 SNEGSKA, per germline (reference sequence). In nucleotides, the CDR3 is TGCAGTGCTAGAGATCCCCATAGCGGGGGGAAACCCTACGAGCAGTACTTC. Translated, it gives CSARDPHSGGKPYEQYF.

J is TRBJ2-7 and V is TRBV7-9; 8 bases are shared with TRBD1. V lost 1 base and J lost 6; bases outside the gene matches: 8. This CDR3 comprises 15 residues. Looked up from germline, CDR1 is SEHNR and CDR2 is FQNEAQ (reference sequence). Written as DNA, the CDR3 is TGTGCCAGCAGCTTAGTAGGACAGGGACCGGGCGAGCAGTACTTC. Protein product: CASSLVGQGPGEQYF.

The chain carries TRBV20-1 and TRBJ2-7; D unresolved. Trimming pared 1 base from V and 1 base from J, leaving 11 bases between. The CDR3 sequence is 14 residues long. Germline CDR1 DFQATT, CDR2 SNEGSKA (reference sequence). This CDR3 is CSARASRPSYEQYF. The CDR3 DNA is TGCAGTGCTAGAGCTTCCAGGCCTTCCTACGAGCAGTACTTC.

The V call is TRBV20-1, the J call TRBJ2-1; the match to TRBD1 covers 9 bases. V shed 6 bases, J shed 8 bases, and the junction held 5 bases outside the gene matches. The CDR3 totals 12 residues. Germline CDR1 and CDR2: DFQATT and SNEGSKA (reference sequence). Here the CDR3 reads CSAPGQGDEQFF. The CDR3 DNA sequence: TGCAGTGCACCGGGACAGGGTGATGAGCAGTTCTTC.

V and J are TRBV6-1 and TRBJ1-6; TRBD1 agrees at 11 bases. Losses at the gene ends were 5 bases for V and 8 bases for J; bases not matched to a gene: 2. This CDR3 region has 14 residues. The germline V gene encodes CDR1 MNHNS and CDR2 SASEGT. The CDR3 sequence: CASSRTGGDSPLHF. CDR3 nucleotides: TGTGCCAGCAGTCGGACAGGGGGCGATTCACCCCTCCACTTT.

The genes are TRBV27 and TRBJ2-5; no reliable D call. Trimming cost V 4 bases and J 4 bases, with 10 bases left between them. This CDR3 contains 13 residues. Germline V gives CDR1 MNHEY, CDR2 SMNVEV (reference sequence). This chain's CDR3 is CASSYDARETQYF. The CDR3 nucleotides are TGTGCCAGCAGTTACGACGCCAGAGAGACCCAGTACTTC.

This clonotype was found a few times. The rearrangement joins TRBV24-1 to TRBJ2-3, with TRBD1 identical over 8 bases. This CDR3 contains 16 residues. Germline CDR1 reads KGHDR; CDR2 reads SFDVKD. V was clipped by 3 bases and J by 1 base; unmatched bases: 5. CDR3 in DNA: TGTGCCACCAGTGATCATGACAGGGGAGGCACAGATACGCAGTATTTT. It translates to CATSDHDRGGTDTQYF.

The chain couples TRBV6-5 to TRBJ2-5; TRBD1 aligns across 11 bases. The CDR3 covers 16 residues. Germline CDR1 MNHEY, CDR2 SVGAGI. With 6 bases clipped from V and 5 bases from J, the junction kept 11 bases outside the gene matches. CDR3 region: CASRGPDRGLKETQYF. The CDR3 bases are TGTGCCAGCAGGGGTCCGGACAGGGGGCTAAAGGAGACCCAGTACTTC.

The chain carries TRBV29-1 and TRBJ2-1; D might be TRBD1 (6 bases). The V and J ends lost 2 bases and 7 bases respectively, with 12 bases between them. From germline, CDR1 is SQVTM and CDR2 ANQGSEA. This CDR3 is 13 amino acids long. CDR3 DNA sequence: TGCAGCGTTGAATCGCAGGGGTGGAATGAGCAGTTCTTC. Translated, it gives CSVESQGWNEQFF.

The chain couples TRBV5-4 to TRBJ2-5; tentatively, D is TRBD2 (6 bases). With the DNA end fitting TRBJ2-1 better, the J assignment may be wrong. The germline gives CDR1 SGHNT, CDR2 YYREEE (reference sequence). The CDR3 has 13 residues. CDR3 in amino acids: CASSADYGETQFF. DNA for the CDR3: TGTGCCAGCAGCGCGGACTATGGAGAGACCCAGTTCTTC.

This sequence joins TRBV7-3 and TRBJ2-3; 11 bases fit TRBD2. Germline assignment: CDR1 SGHTA and CDR2 FQGTGA. The J segment lost 4 bases and the V segment lost 6 bases, leaving 3 bases of the junction unmatched. The CDR3 spans 14 residues. The DNA of the CDR3 is TGTGCCAGCAGGTCGACTAGCGGGGCAGATACGCAGTATTTT. Protein product: CASRSTSGADTQYF. The complete variable domain, with remaining parts taken from reference TRBV7-3 and TRBJ2-3, reads GAGVSQTPSNKVTEKGKYVELRCDPISGHTALYWYRQSLGQGPEFLIYFQGTGAADDSGLPNDRFFAVRPEGSVSTLKIQRTERGDSAVYLCASRSTSGADTQYFGPGTRLTVL.

For the CDR3, the DNA is TGCGCCAGCAGCTTGGTGACAGCTACAAGCACAGATACGCAGTATTTT. This encodes CASSLVTATSTDTQYF. V and J are TRBV5-1 and TRBJ2-3, with TRBD1 as a possible D gene (5 bases). Per the germline V gene, CDR1 is SGHRS and CDR2 is YFSETQ. The CDR3 spans 16 residues. V was cut by 0 bases and J by 0 bases, with 11 bases left in between.

This rearrangement joins TRBV6-2 or TRBV6-3 to TRBJ2-1; tentative D call: TRBD2 (6 bases). The germline gives CDR1 MNHEY, CDR2 SVGEGT. The CDR3 is made up of 14 amino acids. Trimming removed 6 bases at V and 4 bases at J, with 13 bases between. The CDR3 reads CASRVRDLYNEQFF. CDR3 sequence (DNA): TGTGCCAGCAGAGTCCGGGACTTATACAATGAGCAGTTCTTC.